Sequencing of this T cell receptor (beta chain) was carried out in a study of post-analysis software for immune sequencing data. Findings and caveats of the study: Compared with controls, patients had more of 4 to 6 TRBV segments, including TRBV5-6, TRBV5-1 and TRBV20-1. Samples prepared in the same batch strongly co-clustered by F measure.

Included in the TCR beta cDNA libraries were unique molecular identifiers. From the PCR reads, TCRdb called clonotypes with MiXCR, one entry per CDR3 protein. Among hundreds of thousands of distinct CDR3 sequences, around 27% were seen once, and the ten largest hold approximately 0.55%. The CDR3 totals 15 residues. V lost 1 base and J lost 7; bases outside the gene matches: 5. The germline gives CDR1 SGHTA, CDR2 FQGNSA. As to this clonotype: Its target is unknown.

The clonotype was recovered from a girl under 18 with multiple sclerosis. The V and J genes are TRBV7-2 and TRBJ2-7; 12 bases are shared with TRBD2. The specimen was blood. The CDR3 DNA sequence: TGTGCCAGCAGCTTAGTAGGACTAGCGGGATATGAGCAGTACTTC. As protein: CASSLVGLAGYEQYF.